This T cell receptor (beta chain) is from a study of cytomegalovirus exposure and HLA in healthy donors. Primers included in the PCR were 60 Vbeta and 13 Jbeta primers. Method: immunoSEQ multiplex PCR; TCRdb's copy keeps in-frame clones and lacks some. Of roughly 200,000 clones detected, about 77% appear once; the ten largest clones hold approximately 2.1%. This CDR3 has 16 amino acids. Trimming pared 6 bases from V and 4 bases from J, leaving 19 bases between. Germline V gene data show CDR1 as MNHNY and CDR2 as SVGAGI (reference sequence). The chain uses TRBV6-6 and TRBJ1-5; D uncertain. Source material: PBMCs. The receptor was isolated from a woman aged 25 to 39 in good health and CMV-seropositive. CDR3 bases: TGTGCCAGCAGCCCTAACAACCGCGGGAATAATCAGCCCCAGCATTTT. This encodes CASSPNNRGNNQPQHF.